This T cell receptor beta chain was recovered during a study of blood T cell repertoires in COVID-19. Study information: T cells, B-cell-depleted T cells, or PBMCs provided the cDNA or gDNA that served as material.

Per the original methods: By means of reference gene primer amplification, nucleated cell counts were estimated. Assay: immunoSEQ multiplex PCR; the TCRdb copy retains only in-frame clones and omits some. The V and J calls and clone size are taken from that table; D and trimming were inferred from the DNA. Among over 90,000 clones listed, 75% to 85% were seen once. This clone was found a few times. The specimen sequenced was peripheral blood. This clonotype was obtained from an elderly man with COVID-19, enrolled during active disease.

CDR3 in DNA: TGCGCCAGCAGCCAAGATCACGGGGATACGCAGTATTTT. Protein: CASSQDHGDTQYF. This rearrangement joins TRBV4-1 to TRBJ2-3; D gene uncertain. This CDR3 is 13 amino acids long. V was trimmed by 0 bases and J by 6 bases, leaving 7 bases between them. Germline V gives CDR1 MGHRA, CDR2 YSYEKL.